A single sample is the source of the 8 T cell receptor beta chains below, sequenced in a study of T cell repertoires in aging, cancer and after chemotherapy. TRB rearrangements spanning V, D and J were amplified using mixed TRB-A/B primers. A single record per CDR3 protein comes from TCRdb applying MiXCR to the multiplex PCR reads. The sample lists some 19,000 distinct CDR3 sequences, approximately 40% occurring once. TCR beta rearrangements were amplified from peripheral blood genomic DNA. Material: blood. These receptors all stem from a human donor with a solid tumor.

This chain uses TRBV4-3 with TRBJ2-1; maybe TRBD2 (5 bases). The CDR3 runs 17 residues. Germline V gene sequence: CDR1 LGHNA, CDR2 YSLEER. V gave up 4 bases and J gave up 0 bases, with 16 bases separating them. In DNA form, the CDR3 reads TGCGCCAGCAGCCTACGAGGGCTGGCGAGCTCCTACAATGAGCAGTTCTTC. Amino acids: CASSLRGLASSYNEQFF.

J is TRBJ2-7 and V is TRBV5-5, with D perhaps assigned TRBD1 or TRBD2 (6 bases each). V was cut by 5 bases and J by 3 bases, with 15 bases left in between. Germline V gene data show CDR1 as SGHKS and CDR2 as YYEKEE (reference sequence). This CDR3 has 14 residues. CDR3 sequence reads: CASRYAGHYYEQYF. The CDR3 nucleotides read TGTGCCAGCAGGTATGCGGGACACTACTACGAGCAGTACTTC.

There are a few counts of this clonotype. V usage is TRBV7-9 and J usage is TRBJ2-6, with no clear D. The CDR3 is 13 residues long. Trimming took off 3 bases at V and 0 bases at J, with 0 bases between the two ends. The germline gives CDR1 SEHNR, CDR2 FQNEAQ (reference sequence). The chain's CDR3 is CASSFSGANVLTF. The CDR3 DNA is TGTGCCAGCAGCTTCTCTGGGGCCAACGTCCTGACTTTC.

This clonotype came up a few times. The chain uses TRBV5-6 and TRBJ2-2, with D uncertain. V lost 4 bases, J lost 6 bases, and 13 bases lay in between. The CDR3 consists of 14 residues. CDR1 and CDR2 from the germline V gene are SGHDT and YYEEEE. The CDR3 is CASSLLVLSGELFF. The CDR3 region has the DNA TGTGCCAGCAGCCTGTTAGTTCTTTCCGGGGAGCTGTTTTTT.

This clonotype was counted a few times. This chain links TRBV18 with TRBJ1-1; D not resolved. The germline V and J ends were trimmed by 3 bases and 4 bases, with 6 bases remaining between them. Germline V gene sequence: CDR1 KGHSH, CDR2 LQKENI. This CDR3 has 12 residues. The CDR3 region has the DNA TGTGCCAGCTCACCGGGCCGCACTGAAGCTTTCTTT. Protein product: CASSPGRTEAFF.

By share, this clonotype counts as medium-sized (0.01 to 0.1%). The chain has TRBV19 and TRBJ2-3; TRBD2 agrees at 9 bases. This CDR3 has 15 amino acids. V was pared by 4 bases and J by 2 bases, with 4 bases of the junction left unmatched. The germline gives CDR1 LNHDA, CDR2 SQIVND (reference sequence). CDR3: CASSTTSGSTDTQYF. DNA of the CDR3: TGTGCCAGTAGTACAACTAGCGGGTCCACAGATACGCAGTATTTT.

This clonotype was counted only a few times. The chain is built from TRBV12-3 or TRBV12-4 and TRBJ1-4, with D unresolved. The germline V and J ends were trimmed by 5 bases and 8 bases, with 12 bases remaining between them. The CDR3 has 13 residues. CDR3 residues: CASSHLGWEKLFF. The CDR3 nucleotides read TGTGCCAGCAGTCACTTGGGATGGGAAAAACTGTTTTTT.

The chain links TRBV27 to TRBJ2-7, with D possibly being TRBD1 (6 bases). Trimming removed 5 bases at V and 3 bases at J, with 17 bases between. Germline values: CDR1 MNHEY, CDR2 SMNVEV (reference sequence). This CDR3 is built from 15 residues. The CDR3 DNA reads TGTGCCAGCAGTCAACAGGGTGGCCCTTTCTACGAGCAGTACTTC. This codes for CASSQQGGPFYEQYF.